This T cell receptor beta chain is drawn from a study of neurological immune-mediated disorders. Study-wide points: The greatest TCR clonal expansion appeared in HTLV-1-associated myelopathy and the smallest, falling below healthy controls, in multiple sclerosis. The expanded clones of different subjects shared no CDR3 amino acid sequences (suggesting private repertoires in all groups).

This clonotype was seen at least ten times. Its antigen is undetermined. Serving as healthy controls were blood bank volunteers based in Maryland, USA. The method for making cDNA was 5'RACE, and it used 10-nucleotide random UMIs. TCRdb passed the 5' RACE reads through MiXCR, listing each CDR3 protein once. The sample lists 74,000 or so distinct CDR3 sequences, around 9.9% seen once, with 1.5% to 2% in the top ten. The CDR3 is 17 amino acids. CDR1 is MDHEN, CDR2 SYDVKM, per germline. V gave up 1 base and J gave up 0 bases, with 13 bases separating them. This clonotype was obtained from a man aged 45-65 years in good health. The V call is TRBV28, the J call TRBJ1-5; no definite D call. The sequenced sample consisted of PBMCs. Written as DNA, the CDR3 is TGTGCCAGCAGTTTATTGCCGAAAGACTATAGCAATCAGCCCCAGCATTTT. Its translation: CASSLLPKDYSNQPQHF.